Detailed here is one T cell receptor beta chain. The data were taken from a study of blood T cell repertoires in COVID-19. Turning to the study itself: Researchers got acute and convalescent COVID-19 samples from the United States, Italy and Spain. Sources were T cells, B-cell-depleted T cells, or PBMCs; the material itself was cDNA or gDNA.

Authors' data handling: Amplification with reference gene primers provided the estimates of nucleated cell counts. Some clones are missing from TCRdb's copy, which holds only in-frame ones; the method was immunoSEQ multiplex PCR. V and J calls and clone size follow that table, whereas D and trimming were derived from the DNA. The table has 100,000 to 150,000 clones, about four fifths seen once. The CDR3 has 15 amino acids. Germline V gene data show CDR1 as MNHEY and CDR2 as SVGEGT. Deletions cut 3 bases from V and 2 bases from J, with 12 bases between. The J gene is TRBJ2-3, the V gene TRBV6-2 or TRBV6-3; D is perhaps TRBD1 (6 bases). Sequenced material: peripheral blood. This TCR was recovered from a woman aged 55 to 70 with acute or convalescent COVID-19. CDR3 DNA: TGTGCCAGCAGTTATGGGACAATACTCACAGATACGCAGTATTTT. Translation: CASSYGTILTDTQYF.